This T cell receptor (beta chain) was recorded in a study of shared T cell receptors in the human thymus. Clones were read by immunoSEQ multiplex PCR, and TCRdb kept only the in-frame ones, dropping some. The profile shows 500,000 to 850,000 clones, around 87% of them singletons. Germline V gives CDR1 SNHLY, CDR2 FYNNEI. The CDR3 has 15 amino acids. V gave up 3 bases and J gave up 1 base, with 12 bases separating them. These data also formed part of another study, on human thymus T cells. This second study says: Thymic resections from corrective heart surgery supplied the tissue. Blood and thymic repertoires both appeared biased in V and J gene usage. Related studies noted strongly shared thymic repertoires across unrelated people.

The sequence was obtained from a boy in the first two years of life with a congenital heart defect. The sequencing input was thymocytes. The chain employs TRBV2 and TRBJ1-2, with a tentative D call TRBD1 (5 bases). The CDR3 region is CASSDGRTLNYGYTF. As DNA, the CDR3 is TGTGCCAGCAGTGATGGACGGACACTTAACTATGGCTACACCTTC.